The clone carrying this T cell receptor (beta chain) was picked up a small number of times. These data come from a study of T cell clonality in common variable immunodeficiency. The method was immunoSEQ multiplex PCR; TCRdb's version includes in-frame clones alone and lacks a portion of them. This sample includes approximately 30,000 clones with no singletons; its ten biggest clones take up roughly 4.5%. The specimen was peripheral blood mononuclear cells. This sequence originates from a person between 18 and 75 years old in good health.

The covered CDR3 bases are TGTGCCAGCAGCGCGGGACAGGGGGTCACTGAA. Its translation: CASSAGQGVTE. The CDR3 in full is CASSAGQGVTEAFF. The chain has TRBV11-2 and TRBJ1-1; TRBD1 agrees at 11 bases. Coverage ceases 3 residues before the CDR3 finishes, and the germline J gene fills in the end. Trimming at V came to 5 bases and at J to 4 bases, leaving 3 bases not matched to a gene. From germline, CDR1 is SGHAT and CDR2 FQNNGV. This CDR3 has 14 amino acids.